This TCR beta chain was found in a study of blood T cell repertoires in COVID-19. Study context: PBMCs, B-cell-depleted T cells, or T cells provided the cDNA or gDNA that made up the material.

In the authors' workflow: Estimates of nucleated cell counts were drawn from the amplification of reference gene primers. Profiling relied on immunoSEQ multiplex PCR, and the TCRdb table lists in-frame clones only, not all of them. For V, J and clone size, that table is used; D and trimming come from the DNA. Of over 60,000 clones listed, about four fifths are singletons. The sequence was collected from a human donor in a cohort sampled during active COVID-19. Sequencing was carried out using peripheral blood.

This CDR3 reads CASRTGDLYTEAFF. The DNA of the CDR3 is TGTGCCAGCAGGACAGGGGATCTCTACACTGAAGCTTTCTTT. The rearrangement uses TRBV6-5 and TRBJ1-1, with 8 positions matching TRBD1. Trimming cost V 6 bases and J 3 bases; bases outside gene matches: 6. CDR1 and CDR2 (germline): MNHEY, SVGAGI. The CDR3 length is 14 residues.